What follows are 2 T cell receptor beta chains derived from one specimen sequenced in a study of T cells in Graves' hyperthyroidism and ophthalmopathy. Amplification of TCR beta CDR3 regions was performed using RNA transcripts as template. An initial round of RT-PCR targeting the TCR CDR3 relied on the HTBI primer set. MiXCR, applied by TCRdb to the multiplex PCR reads, yields one record per CDR3 protein. Counted here are around 450,000 distinct CDR3 sequences, about 13% occurring once; the ten biggest clones make up about 5%. Sequencing was done on a sample of blood. Receptors originate from a woman aged 18-29 years with Graves' hyperthyroidism.

The rearrangement joins TRBV30 to TRBJ1-2, with a tentative D call TRBD1 (6 bases). This CDR3 spans 12 amino acids. Germline CDR1 reads GTSNPN; CDR2 reads SVGIG (reference sequence). Trimming stripped 5 bases from V and 5 bases from J, with 12 bases between. CDR3 loop: CAWLQGGYGYTF. DNA of the CDR3: TGTGCCTGGTTACAGGGCGGATATGGCTACACCTTC.

This clonotype has just a few counts. This chain links TRBV7-6 with TRBJ2-2; TRBD2 agrees at 7 bases. The germline V gene encodes CDR1 SGHVS and CDR2 FNYEAQ. With V trimmed by 1 base and J by 1 base, 9 bases remained unmatched. The CDR3 loop spans 18 amino acids. The CDR3 reads CASSLDISGPLNTGELFF. The DNA of the CDR3 is TGTGCCAGCAGCTTAGATATTAGCGGGCCCCTGAACACCGGGGAGCTGTTTTTT.